This is a list of T cell receptor beta chains from one sample in a study of blood T cell repertoires in COVID-19. Produced via immunoSEQ multiplex PCR; TCRdb's table is partial and in-frame only. This sample carries fewer than 650,000 clones, about 89% of them seen once, and the ten largest clones take about 8.2%. Material for sequencing was peripheral blood. The receptors stem from a woman aged 50 to 60 with COVID-19, enrolled during active disease. The CDR3 runs from the conserved cysteine through the conserved F or W. A D gene is named only where the DNA matches it firmly. Rows may omit the clone size; those that give it use once, few, many or a size class.

v_call	clone_size	j_call	d_call	cdr3_nt	cdr3_aa
TRBV30	-	TRBJ1-1	TRBD1	TGTGCCTGGAGTGTGGGAATGGTGACAGGGAGTGTACTCGAAGCTTTCTTT	CAWSVGMVTGSVLEAFF
TRBV13	-	TRBJ1-1	TRBD1	TGTGCCAGCAGCACCGGGGACAGAAACACTGAAGCTTTCTTT	CASSTGDRNTEAFF
TRBV3-1/TRBV3-2	-	TRBJ2-3	-	TGTGCCAGCAGCCAAGGATGGGGAGGCACAGATACGCAGTATTTT	CASSQGWGGTDTQYF
TRBV11-2	-	TRBJ1-3	-	TGTGCCAGCAGCTTGGGTTACGGGGGAAAATCTGGAAACACCATATATTTT	CASSLGYGGKSGNTIYF
TRBV19	-	TRBJ1-1	-	TGTGCCAGTAGTACCCCCCCGGGGGAAGCTTTCTTT	CASSTPPGEAFF
TRBV27	-	TRBJ1-5	TRBD1	TGTGCCAGCAGTGTGAACAGGGGTAGCAATCAGCCCCAGCATTTT	CASSVNRGSNQPQHF
TRBV11-2	-	TRBJ2-7	-	TGTGCCAGCAGCTCCTGGGAGAGGGACTACGAGCAGTACTTC	CASSSWERDYEQYF
TRBV5-6	-	TRBJ1-5	TRBD1	TGTGCCAGCAGCTTAAGGGGGCCGGATACCAATCAGCCCCAGCATTTT	CASSLRGPDTNQPQHF
TRBV9	once	TRBJ2-1	TRBD2	TGTGCCAGCAGCGCCCGACTAGCGGGGGGGCCACAGCAGTTCTTC	CASSARLAGGPQQFF
TRBV4-1	-	TRBJ2-1	TRBD1	TGCGCCAGCAGCCCGGGACAGGGGGCCCCCAATGAGCAGTTCTTC	CASSPGQGAPNEQFF
TRBV19	-	TRBJ1-1	-	TGTGCCAGTAGTATAGAGAGAGGGAGCACTGAAGCTTTCTTT	CASSIERGSTEAFF
TRBV30	-	TRBJ1-1	TRBD1	TGTGCCTGGAGATCGACAGGGTTCGCTGAAGCTTTCTTT	CAWRSTGFAEAFF
TRBV10-1	-	TRBJ1-1	TRBD1	TGCGCCAGCTCGGGACAGTTGAACACTGAAGCTTTCTTT	CASSGQLNTEAFF
TRBV6-5	-	TRBJ1-1	TRBD1	TGTGCCAGCACCACAGTACATCGACAGGGGTATGAAGCTTTCTTT	CASTTVHRQGYEAFF
TRBV15	-	TRBJ1-5	-	TGTGCCACCAGCAGATCAGGGGATCGACAGCCCCAGCATTTT	CATSRSGDRQPQHF
TRBV5-5	once	TRBJ1-2	-	TGTGCCAGCAGCTTCGGGGGGGCTCTGAACTATGGCTACACCTTC	CASSFGGALNYGYTF
TRBV13	once	TRBJ2-2	-	TGTGCCAGCAGCAGGACTTCACCGGGGGAGCTGTTTTTT	CASSRTSPGELFF
TRBV11-2	-	TRBJ1-6	-	TGTGCCAGCAGCTTAGAGGGCCTGGTAAATTCACCCCTCCACTTT	CASSLEGLVNSPLHF
TRBV19	few	TRBJ1-2	TRBD1	TGTGCCAGTAGTATTGACAGGGGGAGCTATGGCTACACCTTC	CASSIDRGSYGYTF
TRBV6-5	once	TRBJ1-1	-	TGTGCCGTCAGAGAGGGATTGAGCACTGAAGCTTTCTTT	CAVREGLSTEAFF
TRBV6-1	-	TRBJ1-4	-	TGTGCCAGCAGTGAAGAGCAGGGGCTGGCAACTAATGAAAAACTGTTTTTT	CASSEEQGLATNEKLFF
TRBV5-1	once	TRBJ1-3	-	TGCGCCAGCAGCTTGGACAGGGATGCTGGAAACACCATATATTTT	CASSLDRDAGNTIYF
TRBV11-1	-	TRBJ1-4	-	TGTGCCAGCAGCTCGCGTCCAAATGAAAAACTGTTTTTT	CASSSRPNEKLFF
TRBV6-5	-	TRBJ2-7	-	TGTGCCACCCGGGATCCTGGAGAGCAGTACTTC	CATRDPGEQYF
TRBV9	once	TRBJ1-5	-	TGTGCCAGCAGCGTAGGGGCAGGAAATCAGCCCCAGCATTTT	CASSVGAGNQPQHF
TRBV19	-	TRBJ2-7	TRBD1	TGTGCCAGTAGATCTGGGTGGACAGGGCTGGGGGAGCAGTACTTC	CASRSGWTGLGEQYF
TRBV2	-	TRBJ2-1	TRBD2	TGTGCCAGCAGGGGGCGGGGGGCCGACAATGAGCAGTTCTTC	CASRGRGADNEQFF
TRBV27	-	TRBJ1-2	-	TGTGCCAGCCGTGCCCTCGGGGGTGACTATGGCTACACCTTC	CASRALGGDYGYTF
TRBV9	-	TRBJ2-2	TRBD2	TGTGCCAGCAGCGTAGAGGCACTAGCGGGGATCAACACCGGGGAGCTGTTTTTT	CASSVEALAGINTGELFF
TRBV2	-	TRBJ1-1	TRBD1	TGTGCCAGCAACCCGACAGGGGGCGGCACTGAAGCTTTCTTT	CASNPTGGGTEAFF
TRBV7-3	-	TRBJ1-5	-	TGTGCCAGCAGCTTAAGAGGCAATCAGCCCCAGCATTTT	CASSLRGNQPQHF
TRBV6-5	-	TRBJ2-7	-	TGTGCCAGCAGCGTGGGGGGGCTCTACGAGCAGTACTTC	CASSVGGLYEQYF
TRBV6-1	-	TRBJ2-3	-	TGTGCCAGCAGTGAAGGGGCAGGTAGCACAGATACGCAGTATTTT	CASSEGAGSTDTQYF
TRBV2	-	TRBJ1-4	TRBD1	TGTGCCAGCAGTGATGGGACAGGGGGCGAAAAACTGTTTTTT	CASSDGTGGEKLFF
TRBV19	-	TRBJ1-5	-	TGTGCCAGTACGGATAGGGGTCAGCCCCAGCATTTT	CASTDRGQPQHF
TRBV15	-	TRBJ2-3	TRBD2	TGTGCCACCAGCAGAGATCTGGGTGACGCGGGGGGGCGCGCAGATACGCAGTATTTT	CATSRDLGDAGGRADTQYF
TRBV10-2	-	TRBJ2-3	TRBD2	TGCGCCAGCAGTGATGCGGGGGGGTTATCAGATACGCAGTATTTT	CASSDAGGLSDTQYF
TRBV6-6	once	TRBJ2-3	-	TGTGCCAGCGGACTTCACCGGGACTCCACAGATACGCAGTATTTT	CASGLHRDSTDTQYF
TRBV19	-	TRBJ1-1	-	TGTGCCAGTAGTATAGGCTTCGTCAGGGCGATCGGCACTGAAGCTTTCTTT	CASSIGFVRAIGTEAFF